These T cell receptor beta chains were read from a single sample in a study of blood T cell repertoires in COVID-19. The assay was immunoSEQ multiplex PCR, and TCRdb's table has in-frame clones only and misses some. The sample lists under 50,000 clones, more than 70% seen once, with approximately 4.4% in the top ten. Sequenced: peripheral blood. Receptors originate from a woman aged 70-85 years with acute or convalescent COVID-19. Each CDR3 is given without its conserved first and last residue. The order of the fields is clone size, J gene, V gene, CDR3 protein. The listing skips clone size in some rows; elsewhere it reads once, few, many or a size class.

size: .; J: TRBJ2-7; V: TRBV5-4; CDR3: ASSSPSGPGQY
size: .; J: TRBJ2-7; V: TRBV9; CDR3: ASSPGLSYEQY
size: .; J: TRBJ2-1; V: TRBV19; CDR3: ASSIALVNEQF
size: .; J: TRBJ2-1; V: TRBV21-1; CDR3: ASSKKRQGFHEQF
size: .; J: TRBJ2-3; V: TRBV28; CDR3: ASSSPVVSTDTQY
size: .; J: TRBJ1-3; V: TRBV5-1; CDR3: ASTEGGFAGNTIY
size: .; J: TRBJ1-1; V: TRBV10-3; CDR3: AITERQGNTEAF
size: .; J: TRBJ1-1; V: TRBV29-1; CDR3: SVVRGTEAF
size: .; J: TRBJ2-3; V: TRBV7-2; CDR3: ASSLASEKDTQY
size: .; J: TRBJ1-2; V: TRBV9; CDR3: ASSVGWGFGGDYGYT
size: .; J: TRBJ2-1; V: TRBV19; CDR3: ASSIWLAGAGEQF
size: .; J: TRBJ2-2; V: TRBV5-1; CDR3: ASRLPATGYTGELF
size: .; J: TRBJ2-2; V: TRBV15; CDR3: ATSRVRGTGELF
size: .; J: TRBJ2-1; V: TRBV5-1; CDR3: ASSLRRGQEEQF
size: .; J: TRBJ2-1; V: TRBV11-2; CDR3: ASSLEVSSYNEQF
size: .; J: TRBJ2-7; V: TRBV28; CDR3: ASRPMTSGSDEQY
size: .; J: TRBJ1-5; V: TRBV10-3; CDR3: AISAQVSNQPQH
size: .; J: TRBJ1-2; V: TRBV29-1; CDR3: SAGYRDTGYGYT
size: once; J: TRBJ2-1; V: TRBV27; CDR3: ASCSKPGGSHNEQF
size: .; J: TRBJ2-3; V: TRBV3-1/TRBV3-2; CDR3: ASSQGRTGWVEY
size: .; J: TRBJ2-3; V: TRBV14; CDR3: ASSQGPSVGAHGADTQY
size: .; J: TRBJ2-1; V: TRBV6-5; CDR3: ASSYLRSGTEQF
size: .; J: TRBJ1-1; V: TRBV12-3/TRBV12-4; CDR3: ASSIDRLTEAF
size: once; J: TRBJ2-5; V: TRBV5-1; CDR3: ASSLGLGLAGRVGTQY
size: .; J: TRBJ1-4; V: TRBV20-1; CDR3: SATLIEKLF